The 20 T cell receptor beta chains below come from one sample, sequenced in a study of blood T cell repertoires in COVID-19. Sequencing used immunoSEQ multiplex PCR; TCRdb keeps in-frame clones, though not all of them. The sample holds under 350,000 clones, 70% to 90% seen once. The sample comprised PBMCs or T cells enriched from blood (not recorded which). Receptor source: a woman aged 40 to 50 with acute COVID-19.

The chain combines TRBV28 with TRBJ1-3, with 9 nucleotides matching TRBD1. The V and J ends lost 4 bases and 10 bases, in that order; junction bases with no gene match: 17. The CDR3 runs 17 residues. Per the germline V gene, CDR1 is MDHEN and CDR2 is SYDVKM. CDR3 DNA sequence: TGTGCCAGCAGTTCCCCTCCCGGACAGGGGCCTGCCCTGACCATATATTTT. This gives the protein CASSSPPGQGPALTIYF.

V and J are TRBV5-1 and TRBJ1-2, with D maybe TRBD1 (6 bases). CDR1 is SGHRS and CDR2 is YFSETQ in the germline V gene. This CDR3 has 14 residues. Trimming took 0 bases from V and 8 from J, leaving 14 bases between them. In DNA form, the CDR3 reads TGCGCCAGCAGCTTGGGGTCTGCAGGGGACGGCTACACCTTC. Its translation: CASSLGSAGDGYTF.

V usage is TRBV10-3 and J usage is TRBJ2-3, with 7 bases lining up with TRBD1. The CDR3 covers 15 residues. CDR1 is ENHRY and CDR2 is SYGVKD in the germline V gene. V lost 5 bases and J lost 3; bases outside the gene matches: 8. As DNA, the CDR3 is TGTGCCATCAGTCCCGGACAGGTCGGGACAGATACGCAGTATTTT. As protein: CAISPGQVGTDTQYF.

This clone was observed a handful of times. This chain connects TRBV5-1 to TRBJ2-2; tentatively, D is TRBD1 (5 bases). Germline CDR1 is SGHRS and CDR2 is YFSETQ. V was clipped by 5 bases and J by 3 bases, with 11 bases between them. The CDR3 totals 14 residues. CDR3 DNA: TGCGCCAGCAGGGTCAGGGCTGACACCGGGGAGCTGTTTTTT. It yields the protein CASRVRADTGELFF.

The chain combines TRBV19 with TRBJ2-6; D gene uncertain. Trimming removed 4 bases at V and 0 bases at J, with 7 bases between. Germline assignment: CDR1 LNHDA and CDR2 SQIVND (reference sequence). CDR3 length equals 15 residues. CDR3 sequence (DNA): TGTGCCAGTAGTACCTTGTCCTCTGGGGCCAACGTCCTGACTTTC. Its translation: CASSTLSSGANVLTF. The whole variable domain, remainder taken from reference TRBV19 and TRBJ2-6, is DGGITQSPKYLFRKEGQNVTLSCEQNLNHDAMYWYRQDPGQGLRLIYYSQIVNDFQKGDIAEGYSVSREKKESFPLTVTSAQKNPTAFYLCASSTLSSGANVLTFGAGSRLTVL.

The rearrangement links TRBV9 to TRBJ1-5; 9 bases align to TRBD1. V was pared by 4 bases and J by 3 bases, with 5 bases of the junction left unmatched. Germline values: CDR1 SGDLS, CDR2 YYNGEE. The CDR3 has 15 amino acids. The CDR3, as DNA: TGTGCCAGCAGCCTGGGACAGGGATCCAATCAGCCCCAGCATTTT. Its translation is CASSLGQGSNQPQHF. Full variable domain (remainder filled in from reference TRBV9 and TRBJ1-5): DSGVTQTPKHLITATGQRVTLRCSPRSGDLSVYWYQQSLDQGLQFLIQYYNGEERAKGNILERFSAQQFPDLHSELNLSSLELGDSALYFCASSLGQGSNQPQHFGDGTRLSIL.

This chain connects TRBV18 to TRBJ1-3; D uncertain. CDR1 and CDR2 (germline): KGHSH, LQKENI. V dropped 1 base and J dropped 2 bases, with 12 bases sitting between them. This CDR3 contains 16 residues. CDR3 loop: CASSPQGALAGNTIYF. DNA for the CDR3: TGTGCCAGCTCACCACAGGGAGCTCTGGCTGGAAACACCATATATTTT.

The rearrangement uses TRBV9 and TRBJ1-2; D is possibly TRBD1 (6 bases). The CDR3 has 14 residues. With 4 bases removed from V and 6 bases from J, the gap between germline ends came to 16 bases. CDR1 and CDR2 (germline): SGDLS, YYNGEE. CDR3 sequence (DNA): TGTGCCAGCAGCACAAACAGGGATCGGGATGGCTACACCTTC. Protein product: CASSTNRDRDGYTF.

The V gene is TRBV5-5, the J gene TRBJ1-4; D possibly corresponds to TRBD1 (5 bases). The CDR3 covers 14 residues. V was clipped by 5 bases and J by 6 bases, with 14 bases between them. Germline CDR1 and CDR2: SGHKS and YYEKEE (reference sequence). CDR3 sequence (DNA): TGTGCCAGCAGGTACGGGACTGCCTATGAAAAACTGTTTTTT. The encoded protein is CASRYGTAYEKLFF.

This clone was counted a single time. CDR3 in amino acids: CASSLYRTDSNQPQHF. CDR3 bases: TGTGCCAGCAGCTTGTATCGGACAGATAGCAATCAGCCCCAGCATTTT. V is TRBV5-6 and J is TRBJ1-5, with D possibly TRBD1 on 6 matching bases. The V gene lost 1 base and the J gene lost 0 bases, with 11 bases spanning the gap. There are 16 residues in the CDR3. Germline loops: CDR1 SGHDT, CDR2 YYEEEE. Complete variable domain (other parts from reference TRBV5-6 and TRBJ1-5): DAGVTQSPTHLIKTRGQQVTLRCSPKSGHDTVSWYQQALGQGPQFIFQYYEEEERQRGNFPDRFSGHQFPNYSSELNVNALLLGDSALYLCASSLYRTDSNQPQHFGDGTRLSIL.

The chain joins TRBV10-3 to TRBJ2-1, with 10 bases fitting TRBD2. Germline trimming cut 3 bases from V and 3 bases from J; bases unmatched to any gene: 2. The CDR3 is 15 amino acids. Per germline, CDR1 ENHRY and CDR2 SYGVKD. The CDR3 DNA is TGTGCCATCAGTGAAGGGACTAGCGTCTACAATGAGCAGTTCTTC. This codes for CAISEGTSVYNEQFF.

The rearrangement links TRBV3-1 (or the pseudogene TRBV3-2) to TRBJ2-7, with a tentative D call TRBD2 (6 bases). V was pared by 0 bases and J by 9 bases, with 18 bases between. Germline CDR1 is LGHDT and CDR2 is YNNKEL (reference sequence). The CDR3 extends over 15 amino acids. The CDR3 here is CASSQDRATLEGQYF. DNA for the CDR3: TGTGCCAGCAGCCAAGATCGGGCTACCCTGGAGGGGCAGTACTTC.

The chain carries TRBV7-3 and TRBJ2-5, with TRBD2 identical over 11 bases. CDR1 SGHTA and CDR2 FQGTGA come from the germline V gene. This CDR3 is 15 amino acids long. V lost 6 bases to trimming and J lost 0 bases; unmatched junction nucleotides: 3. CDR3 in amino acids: CASSSSGGYQETQYF. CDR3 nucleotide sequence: TGTGCCAGCAGTTCTAGCGGGGGGTACCAAGAGACCCAGTACTTC.

The CDR3 is CASHTGQGMGFYNEQFF. In DNA form, the CDR3 reads TGTGCCAGTCATACGGGACAGGGGATGGGGTTTTACAATGAGCAGTTCTTC. The rearrangement links TRBV28 to TRBJ2-1; TRBD1 matches at 10 bases. V gave up 9 bases and J gave up 4 bases; unmatched junction bases: 15. Germline V gene sequence: CDR1 MDHEN, CDR2 SYDVKM. The CDR3 is 17 residues long.

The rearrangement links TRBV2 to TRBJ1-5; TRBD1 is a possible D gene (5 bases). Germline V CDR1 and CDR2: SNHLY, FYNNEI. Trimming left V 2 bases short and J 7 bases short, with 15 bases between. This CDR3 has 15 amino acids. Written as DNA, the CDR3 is TGTGCCAGCAGTGAACGCGACAGAGTAACCCAGCCCCAGCATTTT. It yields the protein CASSERDRVTQPQHF.

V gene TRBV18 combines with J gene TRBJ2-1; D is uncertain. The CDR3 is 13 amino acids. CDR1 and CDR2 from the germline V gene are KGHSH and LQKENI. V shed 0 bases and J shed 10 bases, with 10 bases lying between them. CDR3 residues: CASSPPVLFEQFF. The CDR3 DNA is TGTGCCAGCTCACCACCCGTCTTATTCGAGCAGTTCTTC.

The CDR3 nucleotides are TGTGCCAGCAGCCAAACTCAGGGGATGTATGGCTACACCTTC. Translation gives CASSQTQGMYGYTF. The chain joins TRBV16 to TRBJ1-2; D possibly corresponds to TRBD1 (6 bases). Per germline, CDR1 KGHSY and CDR2 FQNENV. The CDR3 covers 14 residues. V shed 2 bases and J shed 5 bases, with 12 bases lying between them.

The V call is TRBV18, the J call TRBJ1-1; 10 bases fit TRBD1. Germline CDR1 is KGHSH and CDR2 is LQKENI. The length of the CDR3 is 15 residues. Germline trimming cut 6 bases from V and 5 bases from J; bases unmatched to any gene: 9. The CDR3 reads CASSPETGGWTEAFF. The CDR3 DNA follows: TGTGCCAGCTCCCCAGAGACAGGGGGCTGGACTGAAGCTTTCTTT. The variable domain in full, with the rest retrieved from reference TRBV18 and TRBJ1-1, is NAGVMQNPRHLVRRRGQEARLRCSPMKGHSHVYWYRQLPEEGLKFMVYLQKENIIDESGMPKERFSAEFPKEGPSILRIQQVVRGDSAAYFCASSPETGGWTEAFFGQGTRLTVV.

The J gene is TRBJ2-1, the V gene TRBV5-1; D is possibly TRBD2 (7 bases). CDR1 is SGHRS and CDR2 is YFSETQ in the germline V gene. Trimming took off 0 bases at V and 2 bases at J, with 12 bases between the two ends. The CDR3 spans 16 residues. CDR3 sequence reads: CASSLDGGAAYNEQFF. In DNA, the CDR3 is TGCGCCAGCAGCTTGGATGGGGGGGCCGCCTACAATGAGCAGTTCTTC.

Here the CDR3 reads CASSPTGGGGADTQYF. The CDR3, as DNA: TGTGCCAGCAGCCCGACAGGTGGCGGGGGGGCAGATACGCAGTATTTT. The chain couples TRBV7-3 to TRBJ2-3; 9 bases match TRBD2. V shed 5 bases and J 4 bases; nucleotides not matched to a gene: 10. Germline V gene sequence: CDR1 SGHTA, CDR2 FQGTGA. The CDR3 is made up of 16 amino acids. The whole variable domain, filled in from reference TRBV7-3 and TRBJ2-3, reads GAGVSQTPSNKVTEKGKYVELRCDPISGHTALYWYRQSLGQGPEFLIYFQGTGAADDSGLPNDRFFAVRPEGSVSTLKIQRTERGDSAVYLCASSPTGGGGADTQYFGPGTRLTVL.